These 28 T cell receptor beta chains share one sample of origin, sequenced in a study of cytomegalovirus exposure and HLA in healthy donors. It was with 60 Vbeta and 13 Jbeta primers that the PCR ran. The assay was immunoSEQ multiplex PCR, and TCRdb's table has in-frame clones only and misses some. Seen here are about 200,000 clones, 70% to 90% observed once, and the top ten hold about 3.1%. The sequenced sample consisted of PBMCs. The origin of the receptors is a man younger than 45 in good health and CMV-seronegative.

DNA of the CDR3: TGCGCCAGCAGCTTGGAGGTAGCGAACACTGAAGCTTTCTTT. It encodes CASSLEVANTEAFF. The rearrangement joins TRBV5-1 to TRBJ1-1; D unclear. This CDR3 is 14 amino acids long. V was shortened by 0 bases and J by 1 base, with 7 bases between the two germline ends. Germline CDR1 and CDR2: SGHRS and YFSETQ.

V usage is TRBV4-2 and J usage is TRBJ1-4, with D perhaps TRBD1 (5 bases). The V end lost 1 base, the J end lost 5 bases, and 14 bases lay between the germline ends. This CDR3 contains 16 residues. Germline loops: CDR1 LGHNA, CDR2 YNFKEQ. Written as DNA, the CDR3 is TGTGCCAGCAGCCAAGGGGACGGGGGAGAGAATGAAAAACTGTTTTTT. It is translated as CASSQGDGGENEKLFF.

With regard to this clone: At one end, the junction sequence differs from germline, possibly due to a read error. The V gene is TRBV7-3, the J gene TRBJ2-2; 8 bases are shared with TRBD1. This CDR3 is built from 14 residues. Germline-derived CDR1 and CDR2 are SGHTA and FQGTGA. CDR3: CATSPSGGNGELFF. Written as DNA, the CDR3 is TGTGCCACCAGCCCTTCAGGGGGCAACGGGGAGCTGTTTTTT.

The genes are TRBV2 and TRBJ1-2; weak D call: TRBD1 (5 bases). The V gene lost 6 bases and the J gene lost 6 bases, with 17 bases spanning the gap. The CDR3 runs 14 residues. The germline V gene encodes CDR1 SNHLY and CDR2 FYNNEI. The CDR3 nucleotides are TGTGCCAGCAGAGGACAAGCCTTGGGTAATGGCTACACCTTC. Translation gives CASRGQALGNGYTF.

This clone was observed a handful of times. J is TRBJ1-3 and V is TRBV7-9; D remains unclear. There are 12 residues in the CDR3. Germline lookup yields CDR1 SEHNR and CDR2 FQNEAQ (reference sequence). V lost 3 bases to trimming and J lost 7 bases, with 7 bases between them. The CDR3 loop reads CASSFLANTIYF. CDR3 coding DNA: TGTGCCAGCAGCTTTCTGGCCAACACCATATATTTT.

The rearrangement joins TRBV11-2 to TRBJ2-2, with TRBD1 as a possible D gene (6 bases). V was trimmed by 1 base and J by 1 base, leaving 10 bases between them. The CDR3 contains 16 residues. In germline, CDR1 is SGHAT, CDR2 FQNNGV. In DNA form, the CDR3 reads TGTGCCAGCAGCTTAGCGGGCAGGGGGAACACCGGGGAGCTGTTTTTT. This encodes CASSLAGRGNTGELFF.

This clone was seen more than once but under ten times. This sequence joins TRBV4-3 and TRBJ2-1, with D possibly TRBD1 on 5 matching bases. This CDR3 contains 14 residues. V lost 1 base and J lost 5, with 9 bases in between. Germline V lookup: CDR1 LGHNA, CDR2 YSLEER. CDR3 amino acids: CASSQADRDNEQFF. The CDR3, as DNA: TGCGCCAGCAGCCAAGCCGACAGAGACAATGAGCAGTTCTTC.

CDR3 DNA sequence: TGTGCCAGCAGCTTAGAACAGGCTAGCTCCTACGAGCAGTACTTC. Its protein is CASSLEQASSYEQYF. This chain links TRBV7-8 with TRBJ2-7, with a possible D match to TRBD1 (5 bases). V lost 1 base and J 0 bases, leaving 10 bases between the germline ends. The CDR3 extends over 15 amino acids. Germline CDR1 reads SGHVS; CDR2 reads FQNEAQ.

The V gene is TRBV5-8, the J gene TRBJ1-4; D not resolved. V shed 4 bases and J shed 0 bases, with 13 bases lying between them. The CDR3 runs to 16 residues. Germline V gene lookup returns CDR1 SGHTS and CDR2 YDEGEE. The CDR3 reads CASSIGGGTTNEKLFF. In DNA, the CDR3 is TGTGCCAGCAGCATAGGCGGCGGTACAACTAATGAAAAACTGTTTTTT. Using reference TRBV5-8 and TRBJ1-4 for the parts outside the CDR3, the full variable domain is EAGVTQSPTHLIKTRGQQATLRCSPISGHTSVYWYQQALGLGLQFLLWYDEGEERNRGNFPPRFSGRQFPNYSSELNVNALELEDSALYLCASSIGGGTTNEKLFFGSGTQLSVL.

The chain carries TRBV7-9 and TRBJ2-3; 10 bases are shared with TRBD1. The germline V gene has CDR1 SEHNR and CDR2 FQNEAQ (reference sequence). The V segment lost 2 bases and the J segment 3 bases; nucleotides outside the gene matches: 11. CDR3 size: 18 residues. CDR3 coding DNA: TGTGCCAGCAGCTTACTTCCGGGACAGGGGAAGGGTACAGATACGCAGTATTTT. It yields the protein CASSLLPGQGKGTDTQYF.

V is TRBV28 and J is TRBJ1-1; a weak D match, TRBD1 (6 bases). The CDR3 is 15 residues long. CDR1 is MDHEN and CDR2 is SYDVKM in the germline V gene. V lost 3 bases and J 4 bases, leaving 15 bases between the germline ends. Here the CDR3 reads CASSFRIRGGTEAFF. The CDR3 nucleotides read TGTGCCAGCAGTTTTAGAATAAGAGGGGGCACTGAAGCTTTCTTT.

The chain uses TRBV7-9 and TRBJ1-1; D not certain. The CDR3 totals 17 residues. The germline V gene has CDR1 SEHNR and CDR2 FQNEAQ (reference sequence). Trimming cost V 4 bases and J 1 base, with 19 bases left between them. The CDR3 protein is CASSSPFGLTGNTEAFF. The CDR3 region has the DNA TGTGCCAGCAGCTCACCGTTTGGATTGACGGGGAACACTGAAGCTTTCTTT. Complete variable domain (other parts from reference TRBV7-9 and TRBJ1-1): DTGVSQNPRHKITKRGQNVTFRCDPISEHNRLYWYRQTLGQGPEFLTYFQNEAQLEKSRLLSDRFSAERPKGSFSTLEIQRTEQGDSAMYLCASSSPFGLTGNTEAFFGQGTRLTVV.

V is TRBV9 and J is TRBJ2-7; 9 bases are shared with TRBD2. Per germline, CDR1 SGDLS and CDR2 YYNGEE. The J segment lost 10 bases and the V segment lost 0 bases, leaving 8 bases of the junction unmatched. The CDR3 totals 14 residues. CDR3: CASSVVAERGVQYF. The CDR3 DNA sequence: TGTGCCAGCAGCGTAGTAGCGGAGCGGGGGGTCCAGTACTTC. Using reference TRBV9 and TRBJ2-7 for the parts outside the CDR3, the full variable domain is DSGVTQTPKHLITATGQRVTLRCSPRSGDLSVYWYQQSLDQGLQFLIQYYNGEERAKGNILERFSAQQFPDLHSELNLSSLELGDSALYFCASSVVAERGVQYFGPGTRLTVT.

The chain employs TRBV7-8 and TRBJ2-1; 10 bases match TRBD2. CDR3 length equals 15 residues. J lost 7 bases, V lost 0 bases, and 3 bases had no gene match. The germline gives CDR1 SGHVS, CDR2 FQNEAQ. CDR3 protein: CASSLALAGANEQFF. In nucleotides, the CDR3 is TGTGCCAGCAGCTTAGCCCTAGCGGGGGCTAATGAGCAGTTCTTC.

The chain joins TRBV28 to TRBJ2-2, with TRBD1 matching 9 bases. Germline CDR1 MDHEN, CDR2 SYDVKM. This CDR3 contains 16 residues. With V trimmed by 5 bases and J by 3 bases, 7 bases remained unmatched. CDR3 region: CASSPWGQGDTGELFF. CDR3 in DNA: TGTGCCAGCAGTCCCTGGGGACAGGGAGACACCGGGGAGCTGTTTTTT.

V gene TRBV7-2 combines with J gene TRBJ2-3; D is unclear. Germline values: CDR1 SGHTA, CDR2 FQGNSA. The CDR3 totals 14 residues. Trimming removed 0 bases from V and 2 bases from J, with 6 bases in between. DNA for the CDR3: TGTGCCAGCAGCTTAGCTAGTAACACAGATACGCAGTATTTT. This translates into CASSLASNTDTQYF.

CDR3 loop: CASSRGNVQNNEQFF. The CDR3 DNA reads TGTGCCAGCAGCCGAGGGAACGTACAGAACAATGAGCAGTTCTTC. The chain links TRBV7-9 to TRBJ2-1; D may be TRBD2 (5 bases). The CDR3 runs to 15 residues. V lost 5 bases and J 5 bases, leaving 16 bases between the germline ends. CDR1 and CDR2 from the germline V gene are SEHNR and FQNEAQ (reference sequence).

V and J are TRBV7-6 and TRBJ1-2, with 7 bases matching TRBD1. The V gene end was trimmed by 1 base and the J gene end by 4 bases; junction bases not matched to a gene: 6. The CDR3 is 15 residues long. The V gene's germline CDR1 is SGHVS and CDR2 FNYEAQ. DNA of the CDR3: TGTGCCAGCAGCTTAGGGCCGAGACAGGGCTATGGCTACACCTTC. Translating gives CASSLGPRQGYGYTF.

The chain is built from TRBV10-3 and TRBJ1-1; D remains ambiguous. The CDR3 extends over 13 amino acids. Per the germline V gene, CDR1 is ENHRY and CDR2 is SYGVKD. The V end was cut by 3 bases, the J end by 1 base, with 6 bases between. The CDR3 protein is CAISDGENTEAFF. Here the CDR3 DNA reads TGTGCCATCAGTGACGGGGAGAACACTGAAGCTTTCTTT.

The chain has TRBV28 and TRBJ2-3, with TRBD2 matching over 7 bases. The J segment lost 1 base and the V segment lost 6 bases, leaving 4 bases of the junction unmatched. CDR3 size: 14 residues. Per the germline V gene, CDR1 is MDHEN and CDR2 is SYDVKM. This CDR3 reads CASRVAGGTDTQYF. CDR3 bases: TGTGCCAGCAGGGTCGCGGGGGGCACAGATACGCAGTATTTT.

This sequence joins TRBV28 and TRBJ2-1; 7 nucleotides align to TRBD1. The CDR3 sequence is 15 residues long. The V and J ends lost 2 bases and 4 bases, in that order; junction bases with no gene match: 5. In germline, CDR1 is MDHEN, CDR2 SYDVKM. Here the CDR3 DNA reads TGTGCCAGCAGTTTAGTCGGGACAGCGTACAATGAGCAGTTCTTC. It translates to CASSLVGTAYNEQFF.

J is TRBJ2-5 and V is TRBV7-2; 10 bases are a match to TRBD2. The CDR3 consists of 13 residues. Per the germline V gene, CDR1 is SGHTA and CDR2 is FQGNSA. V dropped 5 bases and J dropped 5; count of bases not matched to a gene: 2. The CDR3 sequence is CASSVSGGETQYF. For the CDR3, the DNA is TGTGCCAGCAGCGTTAGCGGGGGGGAGACCCAGTACTTC. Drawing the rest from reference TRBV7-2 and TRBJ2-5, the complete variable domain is GAGVSQSPSNKVTEKGKDVELRCDPISGHTALYWYRQSLGQGLEFLIYFQGNSAPDKSGLPSDRFSAERTGGSVSTLTIQRTQQEDSAVYLCASSVSGGETQYFGPGTRLLVL.

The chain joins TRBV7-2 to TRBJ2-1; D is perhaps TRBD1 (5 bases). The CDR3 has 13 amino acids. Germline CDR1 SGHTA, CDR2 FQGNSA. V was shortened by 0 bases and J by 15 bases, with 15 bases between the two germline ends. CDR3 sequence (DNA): TGTGCCAGCAGCTTAGCTGGGGCAGGCCAGACGTTCTTC. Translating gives CASSLAGAGQTFF.

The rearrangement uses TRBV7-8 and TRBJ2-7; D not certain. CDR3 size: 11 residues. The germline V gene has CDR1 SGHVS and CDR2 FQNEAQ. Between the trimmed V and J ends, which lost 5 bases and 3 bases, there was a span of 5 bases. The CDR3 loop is CASSPGYEQYF. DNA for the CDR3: TGTGCCAGCAGCCCAGGCTACGAGCAGTACTTC.

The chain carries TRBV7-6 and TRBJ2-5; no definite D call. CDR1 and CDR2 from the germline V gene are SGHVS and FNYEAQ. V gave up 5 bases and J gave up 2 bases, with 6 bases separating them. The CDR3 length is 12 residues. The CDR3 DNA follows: TGTGCCAGCAGCCCTTCTCAAGAGACCCAGTACTTC. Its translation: CASSPSQETQYF.

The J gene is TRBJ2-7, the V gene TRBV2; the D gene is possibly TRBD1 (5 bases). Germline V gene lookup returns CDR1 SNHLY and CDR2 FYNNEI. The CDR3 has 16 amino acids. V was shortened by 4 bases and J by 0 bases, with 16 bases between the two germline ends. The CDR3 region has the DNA TGTGCCAGCAGTGCTGGGGCCTCCTTAAGCTCCTACGAGCAGTACTTC. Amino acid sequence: CASSAGASLSSYEQYF.

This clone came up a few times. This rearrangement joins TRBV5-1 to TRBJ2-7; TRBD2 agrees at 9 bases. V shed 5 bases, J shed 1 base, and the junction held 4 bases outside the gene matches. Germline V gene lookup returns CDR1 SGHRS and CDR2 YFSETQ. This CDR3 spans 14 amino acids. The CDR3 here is CASSLLAGSYEQYF. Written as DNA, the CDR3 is TGCGCCAGCAGTCTACTAGCGGGTTCCTACGAGCAGTACTTC.

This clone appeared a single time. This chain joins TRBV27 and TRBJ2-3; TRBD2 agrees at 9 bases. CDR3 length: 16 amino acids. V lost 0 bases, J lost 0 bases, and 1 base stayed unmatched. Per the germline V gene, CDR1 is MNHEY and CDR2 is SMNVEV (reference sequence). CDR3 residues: CASSLSAGGSTDTQYF. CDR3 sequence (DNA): TGTGCCAGCAGTTTATCAGCGGGGGGAAGCACAGATACGCAGTATTTT.